Listed below are T cell receptor beta chains from one sample, sequenced in a study of T cell repertoires and HLA-DP antigens. Antigens for these TCRs are unknown. Measured with immunoSEQ multiplex PCR; TCRdb has only the in-frame clones, and not every one. The table records approximately 100,000 clones, around 86% of them present only once. The sequencing input was CD4+ T cells from PBMCs. All receptors derive from a man between 45 and 60 years old in good health and CMV-seronegative. Both conserved end residues are part of each CDR3. A D gene is named only where the DNA matches it firmly. Clone size appears in some rows only: once, few, many, or a class for an expanded clone.

D gene: TRBD2
J gene: TRBJ2-2
V gene: TRBV9
clone size: NA
CDR3 DNA: TGTGCCAGCAGCGTTTCCGGGGGGGCCGCCGGGGAGCTGTTTTTT
CDR3 protein: CASSVSGGAAGELFF

D gene: NA
J gene: TRBJ2-3
V gene: TRBV11-2
clone size: NA
CDR3 DNA: TGTGCCAGCAGCTTATTCTGGCGGACCAGCACAGATACGCAGTATTTT
CDR3 protein: CASSLFWRTSTDTQYF

D gene: TRBD1
J gene: TRBJ1-6
V gene: TRBV6-5
clone size: NA
CDR3 DNA: TGTGCCAGCAGGCCGGGACAGAATAATTCACCCCTCCACTTT
CDR3 protein: CASRPGQNNSPLHF

D gene: NA
J gene: TRBJ2-1
V gene: TRBV7-9
clone size: few
CDR3 DNA: TGTGCCAGCAGCCTGGGATCCTTTTCCTACAATGAGCAGTTCTTC
CDR3 protein: CASSLGSFSYNEQFF

D gene: NA
J gene: TRBJ2-3
V gene: TRBV21-1
clone size: NA
CDR3 DNA: TGTGCCAGCAGCAAAGGGCCGGCCCGGCGCGCAGATACGCAGTATTTT
CDR3 protein: CASSKGPARRADTQYF

D gene: NA
J gene: TRBJ2-7
V gene: TRBV4-2
clone size: NA
CDR3 DNA: TGTGCCAGCAGCCTCACTGCGGGGGCATCCTACGAGCAGTACTTC
CDR3 protein: CASSLTAGASYEQYF

D gene: TRBD2
J gene: TRBJ2-3
V gene: TRBV6-1
clone size: few
CDR3 DNA: TGTGCCAGCAGTGGACTAGCGGGTAGCACAGATACGCAGTATTTT
CDR3 protein: CASSGLAGSTDTQYF

D gene: NA
J gene: TRBJ1-6
V gene: TRBV30
clone size: NA
CDR3 DNA: TGTGCCTGGAGGGCAGGGAATAATTCACCCCTCCACTTT
CDR3 protein: CAWRAGNNSPLHF

D gene: NA
J gene: TRBJ2-7
V gene: TRBV11-2
clone size: NA
CDR3 DNA: TGTGCCAGCAGCTCGGACCCTAACTCCTACGAGCAGTACTTC
CDR3 protein: CASSSDPNSYEQYF

D gene: TRBD1
J gene: TRBJ1-2
V gene: TRBV18
clone size: NA
CDR3 DNA: TGTGCCAGCTCCACGCCCCCACAGGGGTTTGTCCGGAACAAAAGCTATGGCTACACCTTC
CDR3 protein: CASSTPPQGFVRNKSYGYTF

D gene: NA
J gene: TRBJ2-5
V gene: TRBV30
clone size: NA
CDR3 DNA: TGTGCCTGGAGTAAACCCGCCGGGGGAAAGACCCAGTACTTC
CDR3 protein: CAWSKPAGGKTQYF

D gene: NA
J gene: TRBJ2-5
V gene: TRBV6-5
clone size: NA
CDR3 DNA: TGTGCCAGCAGTGACCCAGGGGTGGGGGAGACCCAGTACTTC
CDR3 protein: CASSDPGVGETQYF

D gene: NA
J gene: TRBJ2-3
V gene: TRBV29-1
clone size: NA
CDR3 DNA: TGCAGCGTTCGAGGCCAGCTCACAGATACGCAGTATTTT
CDR3 protein: CSVRGQLTDTQYF

D gene: NA
J gene: TRBJ2-7
V gene: TRBV4-2
clone size: NA
CDR3 DNA: TGTGCCAGCAGCCAAGCGGGGCAAAGCTCCTACGAGCAGTACTTC
CDR3 protein: CASSQAGQSSYEQYF

D gene: NA
J gene: TRBJ1-2
V gene: TRBV7-9
clone size: NA
CDR3 DNA: TGTGCCAGCACCAGGGTGAGGGGCTACACCTTC
CDR3 protein: CASTRVRGYTF

D gene: NA
J gene: TRBJ2-7
V gene: TRBV5-4
clone size: NA
CDR3 DNA: TGTGCCAGCAGTTTCGTGGCTGGGTCCTACGAGCAGTACTTC
CDR3 protein: CASSFVAGSYEQYF

D gene: TRBD1
J gene: TRBJ1-2
V gene: TRBV9
clone size: NA
CDR3 DNA: TGTGCCAGCAGCGCGGCCACAGGGGGCGGCTATGGCTACACCTTC
CDR3 protein: CASSAATGGGYGYTF

D gene: NA
J gene: TRBJ1-5
V gene: TRBV5-6
clone size: once
CDR3 DNA: TGTGCCAGCAGCTTAGGGGGGTTGGGGCAGCCCCAGCATTTT
CDR3 protein: CASSLGGLGQPQHF

D gene: TRBD2
J gene: TRBJ2-1
V gene: TRBV7-9
clone size: NA
CDR3 DNA: TGTGCCAGCAGCCCGTCGGACTCCGGGACTAGCGGGGAGCAGTTCTTC
CDR3 protein: CASSPSDSGTSGEQFF

D gene: NA
J gene: TRBJ1-2
V gene: TRBV11-2
clone size: once
CDR3 DNA: TGTGCCAGCAGCTTAGATCTGGCAGGGGATCCTGGCTACACCTTC
CDR3 protein: CASSLDLAGDPGYTF

D gene: TRBD1
J gene: TRBJ2-5
V gene: TRBV27
clone size: NA
CDR3 DNA: TGTGCCAGCAGTTGGGGAGGCAGGGGGCCTCAAGAGACCCAGTACTTC
CDR3 protein: CASSWGGRGPQETQYF

D gene: NA
J gene: TRBJ1-3
V gene: TRBV7-2
clone size: NA
CDR3 DNA: TGTGCCAGCAGAACGGACTTACTCTCTGGAAACACCATATATTTT
CDR3 protein: CASRTDLLSGNTIYF

D gene: TRBD2
J gene: TRBJ2-2
V gene: TRBV7-8
clone size: once
CDR3 DNA: TGTGCCAGCAGCAAACCAACCGGACTAGCGGGAGCCGGGGAGCTGTTTTTT
CDR3 protein: CASSKPTGLAGAGELFF

D gene: NA
J gene: TRBJ2-3
V gene: TRBV7-2
clone size: NA
CDR3 DNA: TGTGCCAGCAGCCCGATTTCAGATACGCAGTATTTT
CDR3 protein: CASSPISDTQYF

D gene: TRBD2
J gene: TRBJ2-7
V gene: TRBV28
clone size: once
CDR3 DNA: TGTGCCAGCAGTTTATTGGGGGGGGTGGCTCGCGCGGCCTTC
CDR3 protein: CASSLLGGVARAAF

D gene: TRBD1
J gene: TRBJ2-7
V gene: TRBV16
clone size: NA
CDR3 DNA: TGTGCCAGCAGCCTGACAGGGGAATACGAGCAGTACTTC
CDR3 protein: CASSLTGEYEQYF

D gene: NA
J gene: TRBJ2-5
V gene: TRBV7-9
clone size: NA
CDR3 DNA: TGTGCCAGCAGCTTTTCCGAGACCCAGTACTTC
CDR3 protein: CASSFSETQYF